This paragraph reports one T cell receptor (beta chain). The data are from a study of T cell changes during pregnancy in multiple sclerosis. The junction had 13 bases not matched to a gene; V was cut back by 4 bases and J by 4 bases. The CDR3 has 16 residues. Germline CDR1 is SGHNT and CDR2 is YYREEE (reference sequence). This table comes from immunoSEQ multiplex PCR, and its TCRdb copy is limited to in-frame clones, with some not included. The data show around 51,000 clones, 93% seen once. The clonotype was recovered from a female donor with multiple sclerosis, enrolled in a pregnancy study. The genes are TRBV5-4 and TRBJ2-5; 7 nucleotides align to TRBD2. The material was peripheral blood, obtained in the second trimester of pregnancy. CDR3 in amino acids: CASSGGSGGRAETQYF. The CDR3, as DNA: TGTGCCAGCAGCGGGGGTAGTGGCGGGAGAGCAGAGACCCAGTACTTC. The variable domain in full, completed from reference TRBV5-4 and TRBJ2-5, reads ETGVTQSPTHLIKTRGQQVTLRCSSQSGHNTVSWYQQALGQGPQFIFQYYREEENGRGNFPPRFSGLQFPNYSSELNVNALELDDSALYLCASSGGSGGRAETQYFGPGTRLLVL.